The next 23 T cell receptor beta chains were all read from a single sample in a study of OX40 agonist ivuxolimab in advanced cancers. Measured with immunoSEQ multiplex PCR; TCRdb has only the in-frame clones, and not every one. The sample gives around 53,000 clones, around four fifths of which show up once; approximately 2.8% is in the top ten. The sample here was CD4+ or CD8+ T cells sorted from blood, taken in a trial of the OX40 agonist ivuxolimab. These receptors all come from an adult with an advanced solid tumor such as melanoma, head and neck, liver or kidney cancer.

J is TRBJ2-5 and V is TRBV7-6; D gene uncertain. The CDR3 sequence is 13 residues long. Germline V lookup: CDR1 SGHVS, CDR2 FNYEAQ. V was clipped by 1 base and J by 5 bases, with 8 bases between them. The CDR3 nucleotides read TGTGCCAGCAGCTTAGGGCCTCGGGAGACCCAGTACTTC. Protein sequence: CASSLGPRETQYF.

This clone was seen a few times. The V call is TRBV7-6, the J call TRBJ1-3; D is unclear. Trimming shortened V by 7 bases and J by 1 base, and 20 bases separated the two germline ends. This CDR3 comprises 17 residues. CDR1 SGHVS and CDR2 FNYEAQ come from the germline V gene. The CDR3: CASTTRAGSPSGNTIYF. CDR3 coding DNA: TGTGCCAGCACCACAAGGGCGGGGAGTCCATCTGGAAACACCATATATTTT.

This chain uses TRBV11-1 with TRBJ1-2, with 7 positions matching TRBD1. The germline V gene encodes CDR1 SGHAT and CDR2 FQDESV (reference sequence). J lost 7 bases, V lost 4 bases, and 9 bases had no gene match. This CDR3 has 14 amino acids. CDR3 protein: CASSSRDRLLGYTF. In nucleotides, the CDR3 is TGTGCCAGCAGCTCCCGGGACAGATTGCTTGGCTACACCTTC.

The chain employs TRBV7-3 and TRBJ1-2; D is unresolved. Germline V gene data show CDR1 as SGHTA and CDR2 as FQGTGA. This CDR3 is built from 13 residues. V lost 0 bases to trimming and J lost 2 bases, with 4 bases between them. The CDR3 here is CASSLTQNYGYTF. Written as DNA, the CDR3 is TGTGCCAGCAGCTTAACCCAGAACTATGGCTACACCTTC.

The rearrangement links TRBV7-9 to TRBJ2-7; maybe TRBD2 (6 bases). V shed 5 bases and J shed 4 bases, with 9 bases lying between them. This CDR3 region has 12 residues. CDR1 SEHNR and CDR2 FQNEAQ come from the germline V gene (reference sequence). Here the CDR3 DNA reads TGTGCCAGCAGCCGGGGGTCTTACGAGCAGTACTTC. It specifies CASSRGSYEQYF.

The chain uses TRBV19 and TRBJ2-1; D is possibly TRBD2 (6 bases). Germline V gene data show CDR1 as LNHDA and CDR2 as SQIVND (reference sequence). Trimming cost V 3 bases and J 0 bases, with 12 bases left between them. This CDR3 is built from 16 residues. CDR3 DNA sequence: TGTGCCAGTAGTATCCTTGCGGGGAGCTCCTACAATGAGCAGTTCTTC. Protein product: CASSILAGSSYNEQFF.

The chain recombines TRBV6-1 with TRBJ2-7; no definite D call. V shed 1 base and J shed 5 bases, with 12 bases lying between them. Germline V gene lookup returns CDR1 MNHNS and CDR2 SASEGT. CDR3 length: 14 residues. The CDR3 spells CASSEGIGRNEQYF. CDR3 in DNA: TGTGCCAGCAGTGAAGGTATAGGGCGGAACGAGCAGTACTTC.

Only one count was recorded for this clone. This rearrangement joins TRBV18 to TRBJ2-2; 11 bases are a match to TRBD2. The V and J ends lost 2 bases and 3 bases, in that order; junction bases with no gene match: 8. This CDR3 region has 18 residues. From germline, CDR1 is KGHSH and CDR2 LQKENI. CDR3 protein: CASSPVTGGLADTGELFF. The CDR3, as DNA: TGTGCCAGCTCACCAGTGACAGGGGGACTAGCGGACACCGGGGAGCTGTTTTTT.

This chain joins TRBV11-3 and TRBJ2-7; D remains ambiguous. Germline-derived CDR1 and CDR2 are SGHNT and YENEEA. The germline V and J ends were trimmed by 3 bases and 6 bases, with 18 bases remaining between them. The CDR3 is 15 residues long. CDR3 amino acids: CASSFRAGSHPEQYF. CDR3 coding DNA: TGTGCCAGCAGCTTCCGGGCCGGGTCCCACCCCGAGCAGTACTTC.

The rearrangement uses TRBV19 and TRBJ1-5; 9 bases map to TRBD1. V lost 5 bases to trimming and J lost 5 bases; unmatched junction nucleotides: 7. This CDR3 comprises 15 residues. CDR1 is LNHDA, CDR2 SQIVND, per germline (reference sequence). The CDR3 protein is CASSSPGQGYQPQHF. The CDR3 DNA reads TGTGCCAGTAGTTCTCCGGGACAGGGCTATCAGCCCCAGCATTTT.

The CDR3 DNA reads as TGTGCCAGCAGCGGGGGGGACAGGGGGCGATTGGCCACCGGGGAGCTGTTTTTT. Translating it yields CASSGGDRGRLATGELFF. The rearrangement links TRBV5-4 to TRBJ2-2; 12 bases are shared with TRBD1. The J segment lost 4 bases and the V segment lost 4 bases, leaving 11 bases of the junction unmatched. The germline V gene has CDR1 SGHNT and CDR2 YYREEE (reference sequence). The CDR3 extends over 18 amino acids.

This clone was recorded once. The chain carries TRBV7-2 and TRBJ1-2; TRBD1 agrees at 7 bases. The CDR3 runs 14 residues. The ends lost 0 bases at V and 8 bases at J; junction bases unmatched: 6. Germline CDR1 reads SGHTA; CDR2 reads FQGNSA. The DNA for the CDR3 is TGTGCCAGCAGCTTAGCCAAGGGGGCAGGGGGCTACACCTTC. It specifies CASSLAKGAGGYTF. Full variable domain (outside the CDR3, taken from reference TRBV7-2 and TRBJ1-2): GAGVSQSPSNKVTEKGKDVELRCDPISGHTALYWYRQSLGQGLEFLIYFQGNSAPDKSGLPSDRFSAERTGGSVSTLTIQRTQQEDSAVYLCASSLAKGAGGYTFGSGTRLTVV.

In DNA form, the CDR3 reads TGCGCCAGCAGCCAAGATTGGGCAGAACTTTATAATTCACCCCTCCACTTT. Its translation is CASSQDWAELYNSPLHF. The chain recombines TRBV4-3 with TRBJ1-6; D gene uncertain. CDR1 and CDR2 (germline): LGHNA, YSLEER. This CDR3 comprises 17 residues. V was clipped by 0 bases and J by 4 bases, with 13 bases between them.

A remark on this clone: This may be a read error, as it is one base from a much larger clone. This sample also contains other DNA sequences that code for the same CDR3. The DNA for the CDR3 is TGTGCCTGGAGCCCTAGCGGGGACCCCTCCTACGAGCAGTACTTC. Its translation: CAWSPSGDPSYEQYF. This chain joins TRBV30 and TRBJ2-7; the match to TRBD2 covers 9 bases. The CDR3 is made up of 15 amino acids. CDR1 GTSNPN and CDR2 SVGIG come from the germline V gene (reference sequence). V dropped 3 bases and J dropped 0; count of bases not matched to a gene: 6.

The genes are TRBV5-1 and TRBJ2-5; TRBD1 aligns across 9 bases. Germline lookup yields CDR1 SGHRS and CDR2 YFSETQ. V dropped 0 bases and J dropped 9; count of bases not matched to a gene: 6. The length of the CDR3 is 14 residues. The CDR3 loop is CASSLVDRGMAQYF. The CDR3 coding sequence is TGCGCCAGCAGCTTGGTAGACAGGGGGATGGCCCAGTACTTC.

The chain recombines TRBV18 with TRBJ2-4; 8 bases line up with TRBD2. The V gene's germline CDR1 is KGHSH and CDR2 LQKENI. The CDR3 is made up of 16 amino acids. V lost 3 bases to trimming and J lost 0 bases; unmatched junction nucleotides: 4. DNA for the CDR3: TGTGCCAGCTCACCCGGGGGGGTTCTAGCCAAAAACATTCAGTACTTC. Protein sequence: CASSPGGVLAKNIQYF.

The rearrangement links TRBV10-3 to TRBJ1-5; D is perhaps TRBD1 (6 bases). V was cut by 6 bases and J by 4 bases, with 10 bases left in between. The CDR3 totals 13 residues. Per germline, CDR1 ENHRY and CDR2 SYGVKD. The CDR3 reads CAISAQGNQPQHF. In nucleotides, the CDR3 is TGTGCCATCAGCGCTCAGGGGAATCAGCCCCAGCATTTT.

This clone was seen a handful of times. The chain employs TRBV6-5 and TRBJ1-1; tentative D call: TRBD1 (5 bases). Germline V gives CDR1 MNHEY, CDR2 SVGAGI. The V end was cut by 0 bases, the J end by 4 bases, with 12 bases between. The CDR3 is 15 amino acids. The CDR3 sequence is CASSYSPRVGTEAFF. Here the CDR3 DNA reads TGTGCCAGCAGTTACTCCCCCAGGGTCGGCACTGAAGCTTTCTTT.

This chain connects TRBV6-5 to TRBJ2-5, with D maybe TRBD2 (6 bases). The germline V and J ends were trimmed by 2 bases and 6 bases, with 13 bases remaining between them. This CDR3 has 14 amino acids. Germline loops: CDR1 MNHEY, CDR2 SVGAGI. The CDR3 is CASSYVGSEQTQYF. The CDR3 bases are TGTGCCAGCAGTTACGTCGGGAGTGAGCAGACCCAGTACTTC.

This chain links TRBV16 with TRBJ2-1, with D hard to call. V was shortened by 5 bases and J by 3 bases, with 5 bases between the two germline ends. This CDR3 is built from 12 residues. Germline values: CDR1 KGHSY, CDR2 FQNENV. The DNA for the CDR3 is TGTGCCAGCAGCACCTACTACAATGAGCAGTTCTTC. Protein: CASSTYYNEQFF.

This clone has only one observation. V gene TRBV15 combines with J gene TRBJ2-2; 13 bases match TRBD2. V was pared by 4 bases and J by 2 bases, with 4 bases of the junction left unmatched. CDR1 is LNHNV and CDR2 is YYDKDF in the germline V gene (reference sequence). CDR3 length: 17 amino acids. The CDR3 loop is CATSIGLAGVNTGELFF. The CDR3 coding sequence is TGTGCCACCAGCATCGGACTAGCGGGAGTTAACACCGGGGAGCTGTTTTTT. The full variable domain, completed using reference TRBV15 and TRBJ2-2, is DAMVIQNPRYQVTQFGKPVTLSCSQTLNHNVMYWYQQKSSQAPKLLFHYYDKDFNNEADTPDNFQSRRPNTSFCFLDIRSPGLGDTAMYLCATSIGLAGVNTGELFFGEGSRLTVL.

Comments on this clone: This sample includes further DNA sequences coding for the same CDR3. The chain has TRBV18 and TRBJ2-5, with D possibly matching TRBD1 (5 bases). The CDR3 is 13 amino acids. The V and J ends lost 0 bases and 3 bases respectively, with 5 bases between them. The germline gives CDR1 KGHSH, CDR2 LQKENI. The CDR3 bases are TGTGCCAGCTCACCACCAGGGGAAGAGACCCAGTACTTC. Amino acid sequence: CASSPPGEETQYF.

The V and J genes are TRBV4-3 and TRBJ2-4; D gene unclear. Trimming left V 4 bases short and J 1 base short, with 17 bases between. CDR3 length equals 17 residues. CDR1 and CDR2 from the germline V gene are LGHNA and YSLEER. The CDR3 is CASSLLGLAGAKNIQYF. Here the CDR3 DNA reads TGCGCCAGCAGCCTCCTCGGGCTTGCTGGGGCCAAAAACATTCAGTACTTC.